This TCR beta chain was recovered during a study of early T cells in non-severe SARS-CoV-2 infection. The TCR library protocol attached unique molecular identifiers to the individual cDNA molecules. TCRdb itself ran the 5' RACE reads through MiXCR, one entry per CDR3 protein. The sample has about 48,000 distinct CDR3 sequences, roughly 9.8% seen once. The CDR3 contains 15 residues. The germline V gene has CDR1 LNHDA and CDR2 SQIVND (reference sequence). The J segment lost 3 bases and the V segment lost 4 bases, leaving 7 bases of the junction unmatched. This clonotype was found many times. This TCR was recovered from an adult who was a healthcare worker with PCR-confirmed SARS-CoV-2 infection or an uninfected control (not recorded which). V gene TRBV19 combines with J gene TRBJ2-7, with 9 bases that match TRBD2. Sequencing was done on a sample of whole blood. As DNA, the CDR3 is TGTGCCAGTAGTACCGCGGGAGGGGAGCACTACGAGCAGTACTTC. Amino acids: CASSTAGGEHYEQYF.